The clone carrying this T cell receptor (beta chain) was seen only a few times. A much bigger clone sits one base away, suggesting this may be a read error. This sample is drawn from a study of metastatic and nonmetastatic thyroid tumors. TCRdb redid the clone calls on the PCR reads using MiXCR. The sample has roughly 20,000 clones; 27% are singletons. V was cut by 0 bases and J by 4 bases, with 14 bases left in between. This CDR3 region has 16 residues. The germline gives CDR1 MGHRA, CDR2 YSYEKL. Treatment of any kind had been given to no patient before thyroid surgery. The sample taken for sequencing was blood. The chain carries TRBV4-1 and TRBJ2-3; no clear D. The TCR was taken from a female donor with papillary thyroid cancer or a benign thyroid nodule (not recorded which). Some clones in this sample may be carry-over from other donors' samples. CDR3 in DNA: TGCGCCAGCAGCCAAGATAGGAGTGCAACTCCAGATACGCAGTATTTT. Its protein is CASSQDRSATPDTQYF.